These 30 T cell receptor beta chains originate from one sample sequenced in a study of memory CD4+ T cells and cytomegalovirus serostatus. Assay used: immunoSEQ multiplex PCR; TCRdb lists only in-frame clones, some missing. The table lists roughly 48,000 clones, about three quarters of them singletons. Single viable CD3+CD4+CD8-CD45RO+ cells were sorted as the memory CD4+ T cells. The source material was memory CD4+ T cells from blood. All receptors derive from an adult in good health and CMV-seropositive.

V usage is TRBV7-2 and J usage is TRBJ1-3; 7 positions agree with TRBD1. CDR1 is SGHTA, CDR2 FQGNSA, per germline. This CDR3 has 13 residues. After removal of 4 bases from V and 4 bases from J, the junction contained 1 base not matched to a gene. The CDR3 bases are TGTGCCAGCAGCTCGGACAGGGGAAACACCATATATTTT. Its protein is CASSSDRGNTIYF.

This clone has more than one count but fewer than ten. The chain combines TRBV29-1 with TRBJ2-3, with 11 bases that match TRBD1. V shed 4 bases, J shed 4 bases, and the junction held 7 bases outside the gene matches. The CDR3 has 15 amino acids. Germline CDR1 and CDR2: SQVTM and ANQGSEA. CDR3 residues: CSVGTDRGRADTQYF. As DNA, the CDR3 is TGCAGCGTTGGCACGGACAGGGGGCGGGCAGATACGCAGTATTTT.

V is TRBV2 and J is TRBJ1-3; a possible D gene is TRBD1 (5 bases). Germline CDR1 is SNHLY and CDR2 is FYNNEI. This CDR3 is 14 amino acids long. V was pared by 8 bases and J by 4 bases, with 15 bases between. CDR3 sequence (DNA): TGTGCCAGCGGGGGTCGGACTCGGGGAAACACCATATATTTT. Its protein product is CASGGRTRGNTIYF.

This clone was seen only a few times. The CDR3 sequence: CASSPREGNSPLHF. The CDR3 DNA sequence: TGTGCCAGCTCACCAAGGGAGGGAAATTCACCCCTCCACTTT. V gene TRBV18 combines with J gene TRBJ1-6; D is undetermined. Trimming pared 2 bases from V and 7 bases from J, leaving 9 bases between. The CDR3 totals 14 residues. The germline gives CDR1 KGHSH, CDR2 LQKENI.

This chain connects TRBV14 to TRBJ2-2, with TRBD2 as a possible D gene (6 bases). The CDR3 totals 15 residues. V lost 0 bases to trimming and J lost 8 bases, with 13 bases between them. Germline values: CDR1 SGHDN, CDR2 FVKESK. CDR3 sequence: CASSQDSGGLGELFF. Here the CDR3 DNA reads TGTGCCAGCAGCCAAGATTCCGGGGGATTGGGGGAGCTGTTTTTT.

The DNA for the CDR3 is TGCGCCAGTATTCCGGGACAGGGCCACAATGAGCAGTTCTTC. As protein: CASIPGQGHNEQFF. The chain recombines TRBV5-1 with TRBJ2-1; 9 nucleotides agree with TRBD1. Germline V gene data show CDR1 as SGHRS and CDR2 as YFSETQ. V lost 8 bases to trimming and J lost 5 bases; unmatched junction nucleotides: 8. This CDR3 has 14 amino acids.

The chain links TRBV5-4 to TRBJ1-2; D ambiguous. From germline, CDR1 is SGHNT and CDR2 YYREEE (reference sequence). This CDR3 has 13 residues. With 2 bases removed from V and 1 base from J, the gap between germline ends came to 6 bases. DNA for the CDR3: TGTGCCAGCAGCTTTCGCGTTAACTATGGCTACACCTTC. Amino acid sequence: CASSFRVNYGYTF.

This chain links TRBV7-9 with TRBJ2-3, with 9 bases matching TRBD2. Germline V lookup: CDR1 SEHNR, CDR2 FQNEAQ (reference sequence). This CDR3 region has 15 residues. The V gene end was trimmed by 4 bases and the J gene end by 5 bases; junction bases not matched to a gene: 7. Written as DNA, the CDR3 is TGTGCCAGCAGCTCTGGGGGTAGCGGGGGAGATACGCAGTATTTT. Its protein product is CASSSGGSGGDTQYF.

CDR3 in DNA: TGTGCCAGCAGCGAAGGGGCAGACTATAATTCACCCCTCCACTTT. Amino acids: CASSEGADYNSPLHF. The J gene is TRBJ1-6, the V gene TRBV9, with a weak D call TRBD1 (5 bases). The CDR3 runs 15 residues. Germline-derived CDR1 and CDR2 are SGDLS and YYNGEE. V was pared by 3 bases and J by 3 bases, with 10 bases between.

The genes are TRBV5-1 and TRBJ1-6, with unresolved D. The V end was cut by 3 bases, the J end by 4 bases, with 8 bases between. In germline, CDR1 is SGHRS, CDR2 YFSETQ. The CDR3 consists of 14 residues. The CDR3 loop is CASSWTDYNSPLHF. For the CDR3, the DNA is TGCGCCAGCAGCTGGACCGATTATAATTCACCCCTCCACTTT.

The chain couples TRBV2 to TRBJ2-6; the match to TRBD2 covers 12 bases. V lost 4 bases to trimming and J lost 0 bases; unmatched junction nucleotides: 4. CDR1 is SNHLY, CDR2 FYNNEI, per germline. The CDR3 is made up of 18 amino acids. DNA of the CDR3: TGTGCCAGCAGTGGCGCTAGCGGGAGGGACTCTGGGGCCAACGTCCTGACTTTC. This encodes CASSGASGRDSGANVLTF. The full variable domain, in which reference TRBV2 and TRBJ2-6 provide the parts outside the CDR3, is EPEVTQTPSHQVTQMGQEVILRCVPISNHLYFYWYRQILGQKVEFLVSFYNNEISEKSEIFDDQFSVERPDGSNFTLKIRSTKLEDSAMYFCASSGASGRDSGANVLTFGAGSRLTVL.

This clone showed up just a few times. V and J are TRBV20-1 and TRBJ2-1; D not certain. Germline V gives CDR1 DFQATT, CDR2 SNEGSKA (reference sequence). This CDR3 has 11 residues. V dropped 7 bases and J dropped 7 bases, with 11 bases sitting between them. The CDR3, as DNA: TGCAGTGGTCTTGGCCGTAATGAGCAGTTCTTC. Translating gives CSGLGRNEQFF.

V usage is TRBV2 and J usage is TRBJ1-4; weak D call: TRBD1 (6 bases). Germline-derived CDR1 and CDR2 are SNHLY and FYNNEI. This CDR3 spans 13 amino acids. Deletions cut 7 bases from V and 0 bases from J, with 6 bases between. The CDR3 sequence: CASKGATNEKLFF. CDR3 in DNA: TGTGCCAGCAAGGGGGCAACTAATGAAAAACTGTTTTTT. Using reference TRBV2 and TRBJ1-4 for the parts outside the CDR3, the full variable domain is EPEVTQTPSHQVTQMGQEVILRCVPISNHLYFYWYRQILGQKVEFLVSFYNNEISEKSEIFDDQFSVERPDGSNFTLKIRSTKLEDSAMYFCASKGATNEKLFFGSGTQLSVL.

As DNA, the CDR3 is TGCGCCAGCAGCTGGAGGGGACAGGGTGGGGACTATGGCTACACCTTC. Its translation is CASSWRGQGGDYGYTF. The rearrangement joins TRBV5-1 to TRBJ1-2, with 9 bases matching TRBD1. Trimming took 3 bases from V and 3 from J; bases not matched to a gene: 9. Germline values: CDR1 SGHRS, CDR2 YFSETQ. CDR3 length: 16 amino acids.

J is TRBJ1-4 and V is TRBV19, with D possibly TRBD1 on 5 matching bases. V was pared by 6 bases and J by 7 bases, with 18 bases between. CDR3 size: 15 residues. Germline V gives CDR1 LNHDA, CDR2 SQIVND (reference sequence). DNA of the CDR3: TGTGCCAGTAGACCAAGGAGGAGGGGCCTTGAAAAACTGTTTTTT. It encodes CASRPRRRGLEKLFF.

Only a few counts were recorded for this clone. The chain uses TRBV2 and TRBJ1-2; D unclear. Deletions cut 3 bases from V and 4 bases from J, with 12 bases between. CDR3 length: 14 amino acids. Germline CDR1 SNHLY, CDR2 FYNNEI. The CDR3: CASSESSGRYGYTF. The CDR3 DNA reads as TGTGCCAGCAGTGAGAGTTCGGGCCGCTATGGCTACACCTTC.

The gene calls are TRBV7-2 and TRBJ1-5; D uncertain. Germline CDR1 reads SGHTA; CDR2 reads FQGNSA. The CDR3 extends over 13 amino acids. V was shortened by 5 bases and J by 0 bases, with 5 bases between the two germline ends. The CDR3 reads CASSPYSNQPQHF. CDR3 in DNA: TGTGCCAGCAGCCCCTATAGCAATCAGCCCCAGCATTTT.

This chain uses TRBV21-1 with TRBJ1-5; TRBD1, the D gene given by the table, was not confirmed from the DNA. TRBV21-1 is flagged as a pseudogene. The CDR3 contains 17 residues. The CDR3 nucleotides are TGTGCCAGCAGCAAATCCCGCCTAAGAACAGGCAATCAGCCCCAGCATTTT. Translation gives CASSKSRLRTGNQPQHF.

V usage is TRBV6-5 and J usage is TRBJ2-3, with D uncertain. V lost 0 bases, J lost 2 bases, and 3 bases lay in between. CDR3 length: 13 residues. Germline V gene sequence: CDR1 MNHEY, CDR2 SVGAGI. DNA of the CDR3: TGTGCCAGCAGTTACTCACTCACAGATACGCAGTATTTT. It encodes CASSYSLTDTQYF.

The chain links TRBV5-8 to TRBJ2-5; the D is unclear. The J call may be mistaken, given a closer DNA end match to TRBJ2-7. This CDR3 has 15 residues. CDR1 is SGHTS and CDR2 is YDEGEE in the germline V gene. The CDR3 DNA reads as TGTGCCAGCAGCTTGGCACGCGGCAGGAAATACGAGCAGTACTTC. Its protein is CASSLARGRKYEQYF.

This clone was recorded once. The chain has TRBV6-1 and TRBJ1-2; D is uncertain. The V gene's germline CDR1 is MNHNS and CDR2 SASEGT. The CDR3 sequence is 13 residues long. V was pared by 2 bases and J by 4 bases, with 8 bases between. The CDR3 nucleotides read TGTGCCAGCAGTGAACTGGGTCCCTATGGCTACACCTTC. Its translation is CASSELGPYGYTF.

This clone is classed as medium-sized. The V call is TRBV7-6, the J call TRBJ1-4, with no clear D. Germline V gives CDR1 SGHVS, CDR2 FNYEAQ. V was pared by 5 bases and J by 0 bases, with 7 bases between. This CDR3 is built from 14 residues. CDR3 sequence: CASSPLTTNEKLFF. The DNA of the CDR3 is TGTGCCAGCAGCCCGCTTACAACTAATGAAAAACTGTTTTTT.

This clone was found once. This sequence joins TRBV7-2 and TRBJ2-2, with 7 bases that match TRBD1. V dropped 5 bases and J dropped 4; count of bases not matched to a gene: 4. This CDR3 contains 14 residues. The germline V gene has CDR1 SGHTA and CDR2 FQGNSA. CDR3 loop: CASSTGVGTGELFF. The CDR3 nucleotides read TGTGCCAGCAGCACAGGGGTGGGCACCGGGGAGCTGTTTTTT.

There are a few counts of this clone. The rearrangement joins TRBV7-2 to TRBJ2-7, with D perhaps given as TRBD1 or TRBD2 (5 bases each). Germline CDR1 reads SGHTA; CDR2 reads FQGNSA. V lost 5 bases, J lost 7 bases, and 18 bases lay in between. The CDR3 is 14 residues long. CDR3 loop: CASSRDPSRKEQYF. The CDR3 DNA sequence: TGTGCCAGCAGCCGGGACCCCAGCCGAAAGGAGCAGTACTTC. The variable domain in full, completed from reference TRBV7-2 and TRBJ2-7, reads GAGVSQSPSNKVTEKGKDVELRCDPISGHTALYWYRQSLGQGLEFLIYFQGNSAPDKSGLPSDRFSAERTGGSVSTLTIQRTQQEDSAVYLCASSRDPSRKEQYFGPGTRLTVT.

This rearrangement joins TRBV7-9 to TRBJ2-1; no clear D. Germline CDR1 SEHNR, CDR2 FQNEAQ (reference sequence). The CDR3 is 15 residues long. Deletions cut 7 bases from V and 0 bases from J, with 13 bases between. In DNA, the CDR3 is TGTGCCAGCACCAAGACGGTGAGCTCCTACAATGAGCAGTTCTTC. Amino acids: CASTKTVSSYNEQFF.

J is TRBJ2-7 and V is TRBV29-1, with a weak D call TRBD2 (6 bases). Looked up from germline, CDR1 is SQVTM and CDR2 is ANQGSEA. Trimming pared 8 bases from V and 6 bases from J, leaving 23 bases between. This CDR3 contains 14 residues. The CDR3 protein is CSTRTGYGRAEQYF. CDR3 nucleotide sequence: TGCAGCACGAGGACGGGGTACGGGAGAGCCGAGCAGTACTTC.

The chain carries TRBV6-1 and TRBJ1-2; D possibly corresponds to TRBD1 (5 bases). The CDR3 has 15 amino acids. V lost 5 bases and J lost 6, with 19 bases in between. CDR1 and CDR2 from the germline V gene are MNHNS and SASEGT. The CDR3 region is CASSKRAAGNDGYTF. In nucleotides, the CDR3 is TGTGCCAGCAGTAAGAGGGCGGCAGGGAACGATGGCTACACCTTC.

The V and J genes are TRBV27 and TRBJ2-1; D remains ambiguous. CDR1 is MNHEY and CDR2 is SMNVEV in the germline V gene (reference sequence). The CDR3 consists of 15 residues. V was clipped by 2 bases and J by 3 bases, with 11 bases between them. DNA of the CDR3: TGTGCCAGCAGTTTAGGGATCCTTCGCTACAATGAGCAGTTCTTC. Translation: CASSLGILRYNEQFF.

This clone has only a few counts. The chain couples TRBV9 to TRBJ1-4, with 7 bases fitting TRBD1. CDR3 length: 15 residues. Losses at the gene ends were 4 bases for V and 8 bases for J; bases not matched to a gene: 11. The germline CDR1 and CDR2 sequences are SGDLS and YYNGEE. CDR3 amino acids: CASSSTEGAYEKLFF. The CDR3 DNA reads as TGTGCCAGCAGCTCTACTGAGGGGGCTTACGAAAAACTGTTTTTT.

V usage is TRBV7-2 and J usage is TRBJ1-3, with 10 bases identical to TRBD1. This CDR3 is 15 amino acids long. Trimming cost V 5 bases and J 2 bases; bases outside gene matches: 3. CDR1 is SGHTA and CDR2 is FQGNSA in the germline V gene. This CDR3 reads CASSHDRGPGNTIYF. CDR3 nucleotide sequence: TGTGCCAGCAGCCATGACAGGGGGCCTGGAAACACCATATATTTT.